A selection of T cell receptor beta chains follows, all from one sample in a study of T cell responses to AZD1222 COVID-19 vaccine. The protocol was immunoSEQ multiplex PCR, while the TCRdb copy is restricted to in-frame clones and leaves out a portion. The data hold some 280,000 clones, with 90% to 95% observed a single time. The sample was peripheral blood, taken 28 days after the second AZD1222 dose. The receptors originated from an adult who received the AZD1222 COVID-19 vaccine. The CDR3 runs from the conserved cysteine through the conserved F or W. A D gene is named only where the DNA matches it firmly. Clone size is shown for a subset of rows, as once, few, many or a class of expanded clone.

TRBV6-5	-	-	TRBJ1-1	CASKFGERGTEAFF	TGTGCCAGTAAGTTCGGGGAAAGAGGTACTGAAGCTTTCTTT
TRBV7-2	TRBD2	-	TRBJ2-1	CASSQPGLAGGVEQFF	TGTGCCAGCAGCCAACCGGGACTAGCGGGAGGTGTTGAGCAGTTCTTC
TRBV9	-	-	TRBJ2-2	CASSPLFF	TGTGCCAGCAGCCCTCTGTTTTTT
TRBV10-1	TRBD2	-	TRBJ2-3	CASSDYKRGRTDTQYF	TGCGCCAGCAGTGACTACAAGCGGGGGCGCACAGATACGCAGTATTTT
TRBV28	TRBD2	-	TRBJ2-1	CASSLRLAGALNNEQFF	TGTGCCAGCAGTTTAAGACTAGCGGGGGCCCTAAACAATGAGCAGTTCTTC
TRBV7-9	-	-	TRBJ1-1	CASSLGDSHRVFF	TGTGCCAGCAGCTTAGGCGACAGTCACCGGGTTTTCTTT
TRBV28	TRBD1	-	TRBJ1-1	CASSSPGTDEAFF	TGTGCCAGCAGTTCGCCCGGGACAGATGAAGCTTTCTTT
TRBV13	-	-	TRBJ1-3	CASSPGVPTSGNTIYF	TGTGCCAGCAGCCCGGGGGTCCCTACCTCTGGAAACACCATATATTTT
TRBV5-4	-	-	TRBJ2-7	CASSPGTFPYEQYF	TGTGCCAGCAGCCCCGGGACATTCCCCTACGAGCAGTACTTC
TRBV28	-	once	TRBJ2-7	CATRRSSSYEQYF	TGTGCCACCCGGAGAAGTTCTTCCTACGAGCAGTACTTC
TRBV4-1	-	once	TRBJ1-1	CASSQEALMNTEAFF	TGCGCCAGCAGCCAAGAAGCGCTAATGAACACTGAAGCTTTCTTT
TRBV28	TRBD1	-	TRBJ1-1	CASSLEPPGQGPLNTEAFF	TGTGCCAGCAGTTTAGAGCCCCCGGGACAGGGGCCCCTTAACACTGAAGCTTTCTTT
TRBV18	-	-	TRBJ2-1	CASSPTVSYNEQFF	TGTGCCAGCTCGCCGACCGTCTCCTACAATGAGCAGTTCTTC
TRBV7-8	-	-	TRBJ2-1	CASSPSEWEQFF	TGTGCCAGCAGCCCCTCCGAGTGGGAGCAGTTCTTC
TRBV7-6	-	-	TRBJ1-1	CASSLAPGGRLNTEAFF	TGTGCCAGCAGCTTAGCGCCCGGGGGGCGGCTGAACACTGAAGCTTTCTTT
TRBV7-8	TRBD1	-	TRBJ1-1	CASSARTGGSEAFF	TGTGCCAGCAGCGCAAGGACAGGGGGAAGTGAAGCTTTCTTT
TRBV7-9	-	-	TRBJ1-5	CASSLSRDQPQHF	TGTGCCAGCAGCTTAAGCAGGGATCAGCCCCAGCATTTT
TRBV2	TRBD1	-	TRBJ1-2	CASSRQGHYGYTF	TGTGCCAGCAGTCGACAGGGGCACTATGGCTACACCTTC
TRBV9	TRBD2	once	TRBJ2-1	CASSSQRGSYNEQFF	TGTGCCAGCAGCTCCCAGCGGGGCTCCTACAATGAGCAGTTCTTC
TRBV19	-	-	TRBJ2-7	CASSIHSGAAHPYEQYF	TGTGCCAGTAGTATCCACTCTGGAGCGGCTCATCCCTACGAGCAGTACTTC
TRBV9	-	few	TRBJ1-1	CASSVGAGDTEAFF	TGTGCCAGCAGCGTAGGGGCGGGGGACACTGAAGCTTTCTTT
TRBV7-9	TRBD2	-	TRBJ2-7	CASSLGEGGEQYF	TGTGCCAGCAGCTTAGGGGAGGGAGGCGAGCAGTACTTC
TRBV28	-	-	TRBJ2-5	CASSFPLGGVQETQYF	TGTGCCAGCAGTTTCCCCCTGGGAGGCGTCCAAGAGACCCAGTACTTC
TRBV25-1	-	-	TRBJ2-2	CASRHVNTGELFF	TGTGCCAGCAGGCACGTGAACACCGGGGAGCTGTTTTTT
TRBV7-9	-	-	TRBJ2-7	CASSAYARGATYEQYF	TGTGCCAGCAGCGCGTACGCTCGAGGGGCCACCTACGAGCAGTACTTC
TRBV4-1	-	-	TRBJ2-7	CASSQDLGNPIYEQYF	TGCGCCAGCAGCCAAGATTTGGGGAACCCGATCTACGAGCAGTACTTC
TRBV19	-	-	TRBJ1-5	CASRTARKGNQPQHF	TGTGCCAGTAGGACAGCTCGAAAAGGCAATCAGCCCCAGCATTTT
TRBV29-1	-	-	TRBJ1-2	CSVEQGFGHGYTF	TGCAGCGTTGAACAGGGGTTCGGGCATGGCTACACCTTC
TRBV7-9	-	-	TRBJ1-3	CASSLGSRSGNTIYF	TGTGCCAGCAGCTTGGGCAGCCGCTCTGGAAACACCATATATTTT
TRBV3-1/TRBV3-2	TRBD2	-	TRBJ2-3	CASSQTGGSYIDTQYF	TGTGCCAGCAGCCAAACGGGGGGGTCCTATATAGATACGCAGTATTTT
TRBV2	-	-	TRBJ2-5	CASKNQYF	TGTGCCAGCAAGAACCAGTACTTC
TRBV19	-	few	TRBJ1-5	CASSITGERQPQHF	TGTGCCAGTAGTATCACCGGGGAACGGCAGCCCCAGCATTTT
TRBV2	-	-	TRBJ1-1	CASSEANTEAFF	TGTGCCAGCAGTGAGGCAAACACTGAAGCTTTCTTT
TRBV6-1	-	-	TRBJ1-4	CASSEIEKLFF	TGTGCCAGCAGTGAAATCGAAAAACTGTTTTTT
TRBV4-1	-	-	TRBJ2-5	CASSHRLGETQYF	TGCGCCAGCAGCCACCGCTTGGGGGAGACCCAGTACTTC
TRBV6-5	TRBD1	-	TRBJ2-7	CASSQPGQGYEQYF	TGTGCCAGCAGTCAGCCGGGACAGGGGTACGAGCAGTACTTC
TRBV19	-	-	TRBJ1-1	CASSINSRGMNTEAFF	TGTGCCAGTAGTATAAATTCAAGGGGTATGAACACTGAAGCTTTCTTT
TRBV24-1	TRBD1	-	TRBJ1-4	CATSDSGTVEEKLFF	TGTGCCACCAGTGATTCTGGGACAGTGGAGGAAAAACTGTTTTTT
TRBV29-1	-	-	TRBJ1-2	CSTWTELNYGYTF	TGCAGCACCTGGACCGAGCTGAACTATGGCTACACCTTC
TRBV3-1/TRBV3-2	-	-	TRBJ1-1	CASSPYVRSSSEAFF	TGTGCCAGCAGTCCGTACGTTAGAAGCTCCTCTGAAGCTTTCTTT
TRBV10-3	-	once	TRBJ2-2	CAISDPTNTGELFF	TGTGCCATCAGTGACCCCACGAACACCGGGGAGCTGTTTTTT
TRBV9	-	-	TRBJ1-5	CASSVEGGNQPQHF	TGTGCCAGCAGCGTAGAGGGGGGCAATCAGCCCCAGCATTTT
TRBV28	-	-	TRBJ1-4	CASRDSFGANEKLFF	TGTGCCAGCAGGGATTCCTTCGGGGCTAATGAAAAACTGTTTTTT
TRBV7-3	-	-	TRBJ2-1	CASSLNPPQVWGESSYNEQFF	TGTGCCAGCAGCCTAAACCCCCCACAGGTATGGGGCGAGAGCTCCTACAATGAGCAGTTCTTC
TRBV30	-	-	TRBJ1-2	CAWSWTGEPYGYTF	TGTGCCTGGAGTTGGACGGGAGAACCCTATGGCTACACCTTC
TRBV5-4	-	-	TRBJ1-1	CASSPRGGRNTEAFF	TGTGCCAGCAGCCCGCGGGGGGGCCGGAACACTGAAGCTTTCTTT
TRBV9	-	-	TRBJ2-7	CASSEMTATDEQYF	TGTGCCAGCAGCGAAATGACAGCGACCGACGAGCAGTACTTC
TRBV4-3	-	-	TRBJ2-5	CASSQGYQETQYF	TGCGCCAGCAGCCAGGGCTACCAAGAGACCCAGTACTTC
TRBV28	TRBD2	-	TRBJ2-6	CASSLGLAGGVSGANVLTF	TGTGCCAGCAGTTTAGGGCTAGCGGGAGGCGTCTCTGGGGCCAACGTCCTGACTTTC
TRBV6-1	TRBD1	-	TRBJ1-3	CASSERMDRGTGNTIYF	TGTGCCAGCAGTGAACGGATGGACAGGGGTACTGGAAACACCATATATTTT